This TCR beta chain was recorded in a study of CD8 T cells in ankylosing spondylitis. Points from the study as a whole: Matched ankylosing spondylitis synovial fluid reportedly contained a significantly enriched population of disease-linked clones.

The length of the CDR3 is 14 residues. The germline V gene encodes CDR1 LGHNA and CDR2 YSLEER. With 1 base removed from V and 7 bases from J, the gap between germline ends came to 10 bases. This clonotype was seen repeatedly, ten times or more. Its target is unknown. One entry per CDR3 protein results from TCRdb running MiXCR on the 5' RACE reads. The table records 200,000 to 300,000 distinct CDR3 sequences, over 8.5% of them present only once. Sequencing used blood, either unsorted or a sorted T cell fraction (not recorded which). The receptor's source is a male donor with ankylosing spondylitis or in good health (not recorded which). The rearrangement uses TRBV4-3 and TRBJ2-2; the D is unclear. The CDR3 sequence is CASSQGRRVGELFF. CDR3 nucleotide sequence: TGCGCCAGCAGCCAAGGACGACGTGTCGGGGAGCTGTTTTTT.